The clone carrying this T cell receptor (beta chain) was recorded once. The sample is drawn from a study of graft-versus-host responses after intestinal transplantation. The wider study: Induction with anti-thymocyte globulin, then tacrolimus and steroids for about 3 years, was given to all recipients.

Libraries were prepared by immunoSEQ multiplex PCR; TCRdb keeps only in-frame clonotypes and omits some of them. The sample includes approximately 74,000 clones, around 92% of them seen just once. Trimming took off 8 bases at V and 2 bases at J, with 12 bases between the two ends. CDR3 length equals 14 residues. CDR1 is SGHTA and CDR2 is FQGTGA in the germline V gene. The genes are TRBV7-3 and TRBJ2-2; no firm D call. Sequenced material: PBMCs, taken 98 days after intestinal transplantation. This clonotype was obtained from a human patient who received an intestinal transplant, so some T cells may come from the graft donor. The CDR3 here is CASAVGPNTGELFF. The DNA for the CDR3 is TGTGCCAGCGCGGTGGGCCCTAACACCGGGGAGCTGTTTTTT. The variable domain in full, with the rest retrieved from reference TRBV7-3 and TRBJ2-2, is GAGVSQTPSNKVTEKGKYVELRCDPISGHTALYWYRQSLGQGPEFLIYFQGTGAADDSGLPNDRFFAVRPEGSVSTLKIQRTERGDSAVYLCASAVGPNTGELFFGEGSRLTVL.